Reported below is one T cell receptor (beta chain). Its antigen remains unidentified. These data originate in a study of CD8+ T cells in alopecia areata. Study summary: Treated patients swallowed 5 to 10 mg of oral tofacitinib twice daily.

V was pared by 6 bases and J by 3 bases, with 17 bases between. Germline loops: CDR1 MNHEY, CDR2 SVGAGI. The CDR3 loop spans 15 amino acids. As the sequencing template, cDNA was produced by extracting RNA and reverse transcribing it. Here immunoSEQ multiplex PCR was the method, and the copy in TCRdb shows in-frame clones only, minus some. The sample comprises some 210,000 clones, more than 45% of which are singletons, and 0.45% rests with the top ten. General observations from the study: Between patients, shared TCR sequences were less clear than in mice. This was possibly due in part to HLA diversity in the patient population.

The sample consisted of CD4+ T cells sorted from blood, taken at week 0. The sequence was obtained from a human donor with alopecia areata. The V gene is TRBV6-5, the J gene TRBJ1-2; D perhaps matches TRBD1 (5 bases). The DNA for the CDR3 is TGTGCCAGCAGGACCCTACGACAGCCTTACTATGGCTACACCTTC. Its protein is CASRTLRQPYYGYTF.